A selection of T cell receptor beta chains follows, all from one sample in a study of blood T cell repertoires in COVID-19. Profiled with immunoSEQ multiplex PCR; TCRdb holds only in-frame clones, not every one. The repertoire holds fewer than 300,000 clones, with approximately 88% as singletons. Sequenced input: peripheral blood. The receptor set was obtained from a woman aged 30 to 39 with acute or convalescent COVID-19. Both conserved end residues are part of each CDR3. A D gene is named only where the DNA matches it firmly. Rows may omit the clone size; those that give it use once, few, many or a size class.

TRBV11-2,TRBJ2-3,-,-,TGTGCCAGCAGCTTAGATTCCAGGGATACGCAGTATTTT,CASSLDSRDTQYF
TRBV10-3,TRBJ2-7,TRBD2,-,TGTGCCATCAGTGACGGACTAGCGGGAGGCGAGCAGTACTTC,CAISDGLAGGEQYF
TRBV6-5,TRBJ2-1,TRBD2,once,TGTGCCAGCAGGGGGACTAGCGGGACTGTTGAGCAGTTCTTC,CASRGTSGTVEQFF
TRBV9,TRBJ2-1,TRBD2,-,TGTGCCAGCAGCGTGAGCGGGACCTACAATGAGCAGTTCTTC,CASSVSGTYNEQFF
TRBV21-1,TRBJ2-2,-,-,TGTGCCACCCCCAGTCCCAGGGGGCGGGAGAACACCGGGGAGCTGTTTTTT,CATPSPRGRENTGELFF
TRBV6-5,TRBJ2-1,TRBD2,once,TGTGCCAGCAGTAAACTAGCGAGTATTTACAATGAGCAGTTCTTC,CASSKLASIYNEQFF
TRBV11-3,TRBJ1-6,TRBD1,-,TGTGCCAGCAGCTTGGAGACAGGGGGGAATTCACCCCTCCACTTT,CASSLETGGNSPLHF
TRBV19,TRBJ2-2,-,once,TGTGCCAGTAGTATATCCGCTGAAGTGGGGCCGCCCGGGGAGCTGTTTTTT,CASSISAEVGPPGELFF
TRBV3-1/TRBV3-2,TRBJ2-1,TRBD2,-,TGTGCCAGCAGCCAAGAGACTAGCGGAACCAATGAGCAGTTCTTC,CASSQETSGTNEQFF
TRBV5-5,TRBJ1-2,-,once,TGTGCCAGCAGCCCTCCCGTGTTAGACAATAACTATGGCTACACCTTC,CASSPPVLDNNYGYTF
TRBV7-2,TRBJ1-2,-,-,TGTGCCAGCAGCCCGATACCGCTGCGAACCTATGGCTACACCTTC,CASSPIPLRTYGYTF
TRBV6-6,TRBJ2-1,-,-,TGTGCCAGTGCGACCTACAATGAGCAGTTCTTC,CASATYNEQFF
TRBV21-1,TRBJ2-5,-,-,TGTGCCAGCAGCAAAGGAGGGCACGGAGGGGGCAATTTAGAGACCCAGTACTTC,CASSKGGHGGGNLETQYF
TRBV12-5,TRBJ1-5,-,-,TGTGCTAGTGGTTTGGTACTAACCCTCGGCGGGACTAGCAATCAGCCCCAGCATTTT,CASGLVLTLGGTSNQPQHF
TRBV19,TRBJ2-5,-,-,TGTGCCAGTAGTTCGACGGGAACAGGGATAGAGACCCAGTACTTC,CASSSTGTGIETQYF